This T cell receptor (beta chain) was sequenced in a study of blood T cell repertoires in COVID-19. For the study at large: The samples span acute and convalescent COVID-19 from the United States, Italy and Spain.

Participant ages covered about 18 to 100 years across 24 US areas. Each participant's cohort was designated according to participant-reported clinical history. Two negative PCRs, clearance, or symptom resolution characterized the recovered Cohort 3 donors. Unmatched junction bases numbered 4, after V lost 11 bases and J lost 0 bases. Germline-derived CDR1 and CDR2 are ENHRY and SYGVKD. CDR3 size: 13 residues. The data were produced by immunoSEQ multiplex PCR, yet TCRdb's version contains in-frame clones alone and is incomplete. Of some 300,000 clones in the sample, approximately 84% were seen once. The TCR was taken from a woman aged 30 to 39 who had recovered from COVID-19. Source material: PBMCs or T cells enriched from blood (not recorded which). The chain carries TRBV10-3 and TRBJ1-5, with 7 bases identical to TRBD1. For the CDR3, the DNA is TGTGCCTCCACAGGGGATAGCAATCAGCCCCAGCATTTT. It codes for CASTGDSNQPQHF.